Each of the 15 T cell receptor beta chains below was sequenced from the same sample in a study of graft-versus-host responses after intestinal transplantation. Method: immunoSEQ multiplex PCR; TCRdb's copy keeps in-frame clones and lacks some. The sample lists around 96,000 clones, 80% to 95% occurring once. These receptors have no known antigen. The starting material was unstimulated CD4+ T cells sorted from spleen or lymph node cells, obtained before intestinal transplant. These receptors all come from a human donor who received an intestinal transplant.

The chain recombines TRBV5-6 with TRBJ2-7; D may be TRBD1 (6 bases). V was clipped by 0 bases and J by 1 base, with 17 bases between them. CDR1 is SGHDT and CDR2 is YYEEEE in the germline V gene. The CDR3 covers 17 residues. This chain's CDR3 is CASSLASFQGISYEQYF. The CDR3 nucleotides read TGTGCCAGCAGCTTGGCTAGTTTCCAGGGGATATCCTACGAGCAGTACTTC.

The chain is built from TRBV6-5 and TRBJ1-5; D remains unclear. Between the trimmed V and J ends, which lost 1 base and 2 bases, there was a span of 12 bases. Looked up from germline, CDR1 is MNHEY and CDR2 is SVGAGI. This CDR3 spans 16 amino acids. CDR3 bases: TGTGCCAGCAGTTACTGGGCCGGGGATGGCAATCAGCCCCAGCATTTT. Protein sequence: CASSYWAGDGNQPQHF.

The rearrangement joins TRBV9 to TRBJ2-7; tentatively, D is TRBD2 (5 bases). Between the trimmed V and J ends, which lost 0 bases and 3 bases, there was a span of 13 bases. CDR3 length equals 15 residues. Germline V gene data show CDR1 as SGDLS and CDR2 as YYNGEE. The CDR3 nucleotides read TGTGCCAGCAGCGTAGGGCTAGCAGTGGTCTACGAGCAGTACTTC. Its translation is CASSVGLAVVYEQYF.

The chain joins TRBV5-1 to TRBJ2-1; D may be TRBD2 (5 bases). Germline loops: CDR1 SGHRS, CDR2 YFSETQ. Trimming cost V 2 bases and J 0 bases, with 15 bases left between them. This CDR3 is built from 17 residues. The CDR3 DNA reads TGCGCCAGCAGCTTCACCATTAGCGTGACCTCCTACAATGAGCAGTTCTTC. The encoded protein is CASSFTISVTSYNEQFF.

V gene TRBV15 combines with J gene TRBJ1-2; D unresolved. Germline CDR1 reads LNHNV; CDR2 reads YYDKDF (reference sequence). The CDR3 spans 15 residues. Trimming removed 0 bases from V and 8 bases from J, with 16 bases in between. CDR3 in DNA: TGTGCCACCAGCAGAGATCAGGTCACAGCTCAGGGCTACACCTTC. Translated: CATSRDQVTAQGYTF.

The chain recombines TRBV7-2 with TRBJ2-7; 10 bases line up with TRBD2. Germline V lookup: CDR1 SGHTA, CDR2 FQGNSA. The CDR3 totals 18 residues. Unmatched junction bases numbered 19, after V lost 6 bases and J lost 5 bases. The CDR3 coding sequence is TGTGCCAGCAGTTTTAAGCTAGCGGGAGTCCACCTAAGGAACGAGCAGTACTTC. Its protein is CASSFKLAGVHLRNEQYF.

The rearrangement uses TRBV10-3 and TRBJ2-1; D ambiguous. V gave up 0 bases and J gave up 7 bases, with 7 bases separating them. CDR3 length equals 13 residues. Germline values: CDR1 ENHRY, CDR2 SYGVKD. The chain's CDR3 is CAISESLSNEQFF. DNA for the CDR3: TGTGCCATCAGTGAGTCTCTCAGTAATGAGCAGTTCTTC.

The chain uses TRBV19 and TRBJ1-1; TRBD1 is a possible D gene (5 bases). Trimming cost V 1 base and J 5 bases, with 17 bases left between them. CDR3 length: 16 amino acids. Germline CDR1 and CDR2: LNHDA and SQIVND (reference sequence). In nucleotides, the CDR3 is TGTGCCAGTAGTATAGGGAAGGGGTCTCCGTTTACTGAAGCTTTCTTT. Its protein product is CASSIGKGSPFTEAFF.

This clone was observed once. The chain recombines TRBV9 with TRBJ2-7; 12 bases are a match to TRBD1. The V gene's germline CDR1 is SGDLS and CDR2 YYNGEE. The CDR3 runs to 15 residues. V was pared by 2 bases and J by 5 bases, with 5 bases of the junction left unmatched. The CDR3 spells CASSVTGTGGNEQYF. CDR3 nucleotides: TGTGCCAGCAGCGTTACCGGGACAGGGGGCAACGAGCAGTACTTC.

This chain links TRBV7-9 with TRBJ2-7, with D unclear. Germline V gene lookup returns CDR1 SEHNR and CDR2 FQNEAQ (reference sequence). CDR3 size: 12 residues. V was cut by 3 bases and J by 2 bases, with 5 bases left in between. The CDR3 DNA reads TGTGCCAGCAGCTTCGAGCCCTACGAGCAGTACTTC. Amino acid sequence: CASSFEPYEQYF.

The genes are TRBV4-2 and TRBJ2-5, with TRBD2 matching over 11 bases. Germline assignment: CDR1 LGHNA and CDR2 YNFKEQ. Unmatched junction bases numbered 7, after V lost 6 bases and J lost 1 base. This CDR3 contains 16 residues. CDR3 sequence reads: CASSRTTSGTQETQYF. The CDR3 DNA reads TGTGCCAGCAGTAGAACGACTAGCGGGACCCAAGAGACCCAGTACTTC.

The V gene is TRBV5-1, the J gene TRBJ1-1; 9 nucleotides line up with TRBD1. The V gene end was trimmed by 1 base and the J gene end by 1 base; junction bases not matched to a gene: 8. The CDR3 covers 17 residues. Germline CDR1 and CDR2: SGHRS and YFSETQ. The CDR3 sequence: CASSLQVGTGKNTEAFF. CDR3 nucleotide sequence: TGCGCCAGCAGCTTGCAGGTTGGGACAGGGAAGAACACTGAAGCTTTCTTT.

This clone was observed a few times. The chain carries TRBV11-2 and TRBJ2-5, with D possibly being TRBD2 (6 bases). This CDR3 spans 15 amino acids. Trimming removed 3 bases from V and 0 bases from J, with 11 bases in between. Germline lookup yields CDR1 SGHAT and CDR2 FQNNGV. CDR3: CASSFRGTYQETQYF. CDR3 bases: TGTGCCAGCAGCTTTCGGGGGACTTACCAAGAGACCCAGTACTTC.

The J gene is TRBJ2-7, the V gene TRBV7-2; 9 bases line up with TRBD1. The V gene's germline CDR1 is SGHTA and CDR2 FQGNSA. V gave up 5 bases and J gave up 2 bases; unmatched junction bases: 7. The CDR3 loop spans 15 amino acids. CDR3 region: CASSPRTGVAYEQYF. In DNA form, the CDR3 reads TGTGCCAGCAGCCCCAGGACAGGGGTAGCCTACGAGCAGTACTTC.

The gene calls are TRBV9 and TRBJ2-7; a weak D match, TRBD1 (6 bases). V lost 0 bases and J lost 4, with 14 bases in between. Germline V gene lookup returns CDR1 SGDLS and CDR2 YYNGEE. The CDR3 extends over 15 amino acids. The CDR3, as DNA: TGTGCCAGCAGCGTAGGGGGACAACGAAATTACGAGCAGTACTTC. Its protein product is CASSVGGQRNYEQYF.